Listed below are T cell receptor beta chains from one sample, sequenced in a study of blood T cell repertoires in COVID-19. The protocol was immunoSEQ multiplex PCR, while the TCRdb copy is restricted to in-frame clones and leaves out a portion. The sample includes roughly 160,000 clones, over 80% of them seen just once. The sample taken for sequencing was PBMCs or T cells enriched from blood (not recorded which). These receptors were taken from a woman between 55 and 75 years old who had recovered from COVID-19. The CDR3 runs from the conserved cysteine through the conserved F or W. Clone size appears in some rows only: once, few, many, or a class for an expanded clone.

CDR3 length | V gene | clone size | CDR3 protein
17 | TRBV4-1 | . | CASSQTALAGRTDTQYF
11 | TRBV30 | . | CAWTSFGTQYF
17 | TRBV10-3 | . | CAISERVGAGGRTEAFF
16 | TRBV5-1 | . | CASSLEGGMAGNTIYF
13 | TRBV7-8 | . | CASSPQGNQPQHF
15 | TRBV7-2 | few | CASSLGQVMNTEAFF
15 | TRBV28 | . | CASCPGGVNTGELFF
14 | TRBV27 | once | CASASRTGNTEAFF
11 | TRBV30 | . | CAWRANNEQFF
14 | TRBV6-5 | . | CASTLAQGKRGYTF
14 | TRBV28 | . | CASRTHNRGGEAFF
16 | TRBV6-1 | . | CASSGPRVVSNQPQHF
14 | TRBV27 | . | CASSLERESYEQYF
15 | TRBV20-1 | . | CSASSSGAGGSPLHF
13 | TRBV19 | . | CASGDRPNQPQHF
14 | TRBV11-2 | . | CASSFGGGAETQYF
18 | TRBV23-1 | . | CASTRGEREGYSNQPQHF
12 | TRBV6-2/TRBV6-3 | . | CASSLGTAGYTF
13 | TRBV14 | . | CASSRQGPYEQYF
13 | TRBV3-1/TRBV3-2 | . | CASSDVSGAHQHF
20 | TRBV21-1 | . | CASSKRDIGTPQRGTDTQYF
14 | TRBV9 | . | CASSVDGRQETQYF
13 | TRBV29-1 | . | CSVEGGGNEKLFF
16 | TRBV14 | . | CAPRVMQGQMVSPLHF
12 | TRBV12-3/TRBV12-4 | . | CASSEGARGYTF
15 | TRBV30 | . | CAWGYGTGMNTEAFF
15 | TRBV28 | . | CASSDGQGYNSPLHF
12 | TRBV7-2 | . | CASRQTGSPLHF
14 | TRBV28 | once | CASTSGGGTGELFF
16 | TRBV3-1/TRBV3-2 | few | CASSQVGAANNSPLHF
10 | TRBV20-1 | . | CSAGSGEQYF
13 | TRBV5-4 | . | CASSEDRTDTQYF
20 | TRBV10-3 | . | CAISDPTKGQRTESNYGYTF
14 | TRBV7-3 | . | CASSVAGVGNEQFF
14 | TRBV19 | . | CASSIGTQNTEAFF
15 | TRBV5-8 | . | CASSAGQGVGQPQHF
14 | TRBV27 | few | CASTLTPLNTEAFF
14 | TRBV4-1 | . | CASSPGEWGEKLFF
17 | TRBV20-1 | . | CSASSKGARYGQNIQYF
13 | TRBV7-9 | . | CASGTLAGETQYF
12 | TRBV3-1/TRBV3-2 | . | CASSPDRGTAFF
13 | TRBV18 | . | CASSLLGDTEAFF
12 | TRBV5-1 | . | CASFEPNTEAFF
17 | TRBV6-1 | . | CASSAFGGLAGTGELFF
14 | TRBV7-3 | . | CASSASGTYNEQFF
13 | TRBV6-5 | once | CASSQVLNEKLFF
16 | TRBV24-1 | once | CATSEVGGLAKNIQYF
14 | TRBV7-2 | . | CASSPDRKLEKLFF
16 | TRBV5-1 | once | CASSLFGQGAGETQYF
14 | TRBV4-1 | . | CASSQDKASQTQYF
18 | TRBV18 | . | CASSPLQDRGLMNTEAFF
15 | TRBV5-3 | . | CARSLASGYSQPQHF
16 | TRBV5-1 | . | CASSLDAPGVPGELFF
14 | TRBV5-1 | once | CASSLWTGNEKLFF
12 | TRBV5-1 | few | CASSGSSYEQYF
12 | TRBV12-3/TRBV12-4 | . | CASSFPAGPQHF
15 | TRBV30 | few | CAWSRVSSYNSPLHF
17 | TRBV27 | . | CASIPYRDKSYQETQYF
17 | TRBV4-2 | . | CASSQEGQGLGNSPLHF